Sequencing of this T cell receptor beta chain was carried out in a study of CD8 T cells in Susac syndrome. Points from the study as a whole: It was acknowledged in the study that its TCR sequencing and HLA analysis involved a relatively small number of individuals.

As to this clonotype: The antigen is not known.

An input of roughly 0.5 to 1 ug of RNA was subjected to reverse transcription using random hexamers. TCRdb processed the immunoSEQ multiplex PCR reads anew with MiXCR; each CDR3 protein has one entry. This table holds roughly 120,000 distinct CDR3 sequences, approximately 93% found once. Negative isolation was used for CD8+ and CD4+ T cells, and FACS enrichment was applied to TEMRA cells. The germline CDR1 and CDR2 sequences are MNHEY and SMNVEV (reference sequence). The CDR3 extends over 17 amino acids. The V segment lost 4 bases and the J segment 3 bases; nucleotides outside the gene matches: 6. The gene calls are TRBV27 and TRBJ2-3, with TRBD2 identical over 14 bases. Sequencing used CD8+ T cells from PBMCs. The clonotype was recovered from a human donor with multiple sclerosis. Here the CDR3 reads CASSSGTSGSRTDTQYF. The CDR3 bases are TGTGCCAGCAGTTCCGGGACTAGCGGGAGTAGGACAGATACGCAGTATTTT.